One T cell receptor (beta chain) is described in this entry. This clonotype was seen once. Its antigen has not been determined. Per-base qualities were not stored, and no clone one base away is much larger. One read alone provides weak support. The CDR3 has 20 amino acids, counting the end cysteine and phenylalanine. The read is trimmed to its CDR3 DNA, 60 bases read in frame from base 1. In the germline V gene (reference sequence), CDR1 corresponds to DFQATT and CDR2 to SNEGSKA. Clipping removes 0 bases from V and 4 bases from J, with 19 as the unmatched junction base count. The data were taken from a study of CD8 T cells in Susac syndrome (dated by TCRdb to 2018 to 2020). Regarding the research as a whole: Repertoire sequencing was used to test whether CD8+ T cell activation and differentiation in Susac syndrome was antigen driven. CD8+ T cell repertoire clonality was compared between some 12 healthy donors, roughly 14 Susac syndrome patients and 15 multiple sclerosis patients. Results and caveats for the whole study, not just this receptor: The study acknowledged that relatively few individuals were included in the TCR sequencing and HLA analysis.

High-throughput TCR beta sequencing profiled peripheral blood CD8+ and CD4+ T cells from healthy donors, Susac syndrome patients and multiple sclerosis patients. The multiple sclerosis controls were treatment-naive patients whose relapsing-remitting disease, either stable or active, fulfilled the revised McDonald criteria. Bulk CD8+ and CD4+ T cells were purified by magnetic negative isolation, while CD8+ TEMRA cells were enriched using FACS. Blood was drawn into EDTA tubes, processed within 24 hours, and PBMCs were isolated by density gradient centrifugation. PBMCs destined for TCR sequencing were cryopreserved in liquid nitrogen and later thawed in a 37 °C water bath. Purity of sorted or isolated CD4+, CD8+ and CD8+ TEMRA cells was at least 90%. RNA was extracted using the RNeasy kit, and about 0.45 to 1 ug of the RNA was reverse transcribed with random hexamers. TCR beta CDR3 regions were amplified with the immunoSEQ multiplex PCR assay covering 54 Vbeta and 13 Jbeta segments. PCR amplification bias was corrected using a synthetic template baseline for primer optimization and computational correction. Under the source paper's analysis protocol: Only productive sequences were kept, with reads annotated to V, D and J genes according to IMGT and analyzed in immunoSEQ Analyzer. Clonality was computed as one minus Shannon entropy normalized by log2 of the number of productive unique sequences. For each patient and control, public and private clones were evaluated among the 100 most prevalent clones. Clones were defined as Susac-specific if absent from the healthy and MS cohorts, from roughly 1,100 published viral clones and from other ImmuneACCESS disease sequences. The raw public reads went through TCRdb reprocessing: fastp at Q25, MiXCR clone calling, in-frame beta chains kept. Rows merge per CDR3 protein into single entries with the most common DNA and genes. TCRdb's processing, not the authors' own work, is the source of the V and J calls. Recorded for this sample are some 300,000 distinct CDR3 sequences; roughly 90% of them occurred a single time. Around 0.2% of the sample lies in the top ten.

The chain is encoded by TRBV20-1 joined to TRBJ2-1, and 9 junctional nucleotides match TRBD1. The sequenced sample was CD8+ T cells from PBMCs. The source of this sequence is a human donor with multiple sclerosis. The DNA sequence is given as TGCAGTGCTAGAGATCGCCGGGACAGGGAAATGGGTATGGTTTACAATGAGCAGTTCTTC. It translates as CSARDRRDREMGMVYNEQFF.